This T cell receptor beta chain emerged from a study of cytomegalovirus exposure and HLA in healthy donors. Study-level information: Both the 120 or so validation repertoires and the 600 to 700 first-cohort repertoires used the same platform, as reported by a later analysis.

Overall study findings and caveats: The study flagged 150 to 200 TCR beta chains as cytomegalovirus-associated.

Sequenced by immunoSEQ multiplex PCR; TCRdb stores in-frame clones only, minus some. The sample contains approximately 190,000 clones, 75% to 90% of which appear only once. The donors were in the approximately 120-subject validation cohort; that cohort was separate from the roughly 730-subject first cohort. This clone came up a few times. Antigen specificity is unknown. Germline-derived CDR1 and CDR2 are SEHNR and FQNEAQ (reference sequence). J was trimmed by 7 bases and V by 1 base; bases with no gene match: 4. This CDR3 is built from 15 residues. The sequenced material came from PBMCs. The source is a man aged 18 to 30 in good health and CMV-seropositive. This rearrangement joins TRBV7-9 to TRBJ1-5; 10 bases map to TRBD1. In nucleotides, the CDR3 is TGTGCCAGCAGCTTAGGACAGGGGGCAGGGCAGCCCCAGCATTTT. Its translation is CASSLGQGAGQPQHF.